This record looks at one TCR beta chain sequence and its context. Original methodology: How many nucleated cells were present was estimated from reference gene primer amplification. The repertoire was sequenced with immunoSEQ multiplex PCR; TCRdb's copy has only in-frame clones and lacks some. V and J calls and clone size come straight from that table; D and trimming were deduced from the DNA. The sample includes under 400,000 clones, about 87% of them seen just once. This specimen comes from a study of blood T cell repertoires in COVID-19. At the level of the study: Both acute and convalescent COVID-19 samples were obtained from the United States, Italy and Spain.

The ends were cut back, 6 bases at V and 1 base at J, with 9 bases in the middle. The CDR3 loop spans 13 amino acids. The germline gives CDR1 SGHVS, CDR2 FQNEAQ. Seattle enrolled patients during active infection and tracked them longitudinally. The sequence derives from a woman in her 30s with COVID-19, enrolled during active disease. V usage is TRBV7-8 and J usage is TRBJ1-1; no clear D gene. The specimen sequenced was peripheral blood. CDR3 sequence reads: CASRPRGNTEAFF. CDR3 DNA: TGTGCCAGCAGGCCCAGAGGGAACACTGAAGCTTTCTTT.